The 22 T cell receptor beta chains below come from one sample, sequenced in a study of human T cells and chemical hapten exposure. Each CDR3 protein is one row after TCRdb ran MiXCR on the RACE reads. The sample holds tens of thousands of distinct CDR3 sequences, roughly 10% seen once. The time point: patch test 3, about 24 weeks after DPC sensitization. The treatment was: therapeutic diphenylcyclopropenone sensitization with weekly scalp DPC. The sample in question was whole blood, obtained in connection with sensitization to the hapten diphenylcyclopropenone (DPC). The source of these receptors is a woman aged 45-65 years with alopecia areata. Some clones in this sample may be carry-over from other donors' samples.

The chain is built from TRBV7-9 and TRBJ2-7; TRBD1 is a possible D gene (5 bases). The CDR3 spans 14 residues. Trimming cost V 5 bases and J 5 bases, with 16 bases left between them. Germline V gene lookup returns CDR1 SEHNR and CDR2 FQNEAQ (reference sequence). The CDR3 DNA sequence: TGTGCCAGCAGCCGTCACCAAGGGGCCCACGAGCAGTACTTC. Residues: CASSRHQGAHEQYF.

This clonotype was detected many times. V usage is TRBV11-2 and J usage is TRBJ2-7; TRBD1 matches at 8 bases. Germline-derived CDR1 and CDR2 are SGHAT and FQNNGV. The CDR3 length is 12 residues. After removal of 4 bases from V and 7 bases from J, the junction contained 3 bases not matched to a gene. As DNA, the CDR3 is TGTGCCAGCAGCTGGACAGGGCGGGAGCAGTACTTC. Translating gives CASSWTGREQYF.

This clonotype was seen repeatedly, ten times or more. The chain employs TRBV24-1 and TRBJ2-1, with a possible D match to TRBD2 (6 bases). V lost 0 bases to trimming and J lost 9 bases, with 14 bases between them. CDR3 length: 15 residues. Germline CDR1 KGHDR, CDR2 SFDVKD. The CDR3 DNA is TGTGCCACCAGTGATTTGGGGCGGGAAACACCTGAGCAGTTCTTC. Translation: CATSDLGRETPEQFF.

The chain recombines TRBV28 with TRBJ1-2; 7 nucleotides match TRBD1. V was clipped by 3 bases and J by 7 bases; unmatched bases: 5. Germline-derived CDR1 and CDR2 are MDHEN and SYDVKM. This CDR3 comprises 13 residues. The chain's CDR3 is CASSFGTASGYTF. Written as DNA, the CDR3 is TGTGCCAGCAGTTTCGGGACAGCTAGTGGCTACACCTTC.

The chain employs TRBV20-1 and TRBJ2-7; TRBD1 matches at 9 bases. The V segment lost 3 bases and the J segment 8 bases; nucleotides outside the gene matches: 8. The CDR3 runs 13 residues. Germline V gives CDR1 DFQATT, CDR2 SNEGSKA (reference sequence). CDR3: CSARRDRVYQQYF. The CDR3 bases are TGCAGTGCTAGGCGGGACAGGGTTTACCAGCAGTACTTC.

This clonotype was observed at least ten times. The J gene is TRBJ1-1, the V gene TRBV28, with TRBD1 identical over 7 bases. The CDR3 loop spans 13 amino acids. CDR1 and CDR2 (germline): MDHEN, SYDVKM. The trim removed 4 bases at V and 7 bases at J, leaving 6 bases unmatched. CDR3 protein: CASSSGGGDEAFF. The DNA of the CDR3 is TGTGCCAGCAGTTCAGGGGGAGGGGATGAAGCTTTCTTT.

In its sample, this clonotype was seen many times. This rearrangement joins TRBV28 to TRBJ1-1, with 7 bases lining up with TRBD1. The CDR3 is 14 residues long. Germline CDR1 is MDHEN and CDR2 is SYDVKM. Trimming removed 4 bases from V and 1 base from J; junction bases left unmatched: 3. CDR3 sequence (DNA): TGTGCCAGCAGTTGGGGGGACAGGAACACTGAAGCTTTCTTT. This codes for CASSWGDRNTEAFF.

V gene TRBV28 combines with J gene TRBJ2-7; either TRBD1 or TRBD2 may supply D (5 bases each). The germline CDR1 and CDR2 sequences are MDHEN and SYDVKM. V lost 6 bases, J lost 4 bases, and 16 bases lay in between. The CDR3 runs 14 residues. CDR3 loop: CASSLGAADYEQYF. CDR3 bases: TGTGCCAGCAGCTTAGGGGCAGCGGATTACGAGCAGTACTTC.

The chain has TRBV7-6 and TRBJ2-1; TRBD2 agrees at 9 bases. Germline values: CDR1 SGHVS, CDR2 FNYEAQ. The CDR3 spans 16 residues. The ends lost 5 bases at V and 9 bases at J; junction bases unmatched: 14. CDR3 nucleotide sequence: TGTGCCAGCAGCCCCATCCGAGCGGGGGGAAGGAGTGAGCAGTTCTTC. Translated: CASSPIRAGGRSEQFF.

In its sample, this clonotype was seen many times. This rearrangement joins TRBV4-1 to TRBJ1-1, with D uncertain. Trimming shortened V by 0 bases and J by 6 bases, and 11 bases separated the two germline ends. The CDR3 totals 14 residues. CDR1 is MGHRA, CDR2 YSYEKL, per germline. CDR3 sequence reads: CASSQERAIPEAFF. The DNA for the CDR3 is TGCGCCAGCAGCCAAGAGAGGGCGATCCCTGAAGCTTTCTTT.

This clonotype has more than one count but fewer than ten. V and J are TRBV12-3 or TRBV12-4 and TRBJ2-1, with TRBD2 identical over 8 bases. Trimming cost V 4 bases and J 5 bases; bases outside gene matches: 10. The CDR3 loop spans 16 amino acids. CDR3 protein: CASSSPLAANDNEQFF. As DNA, the CDR3 is TGTGCCAGCAGTTCGCCACTAGCGGCTAACGACAATGAGCAGTTCTTC.

The sample holds a few counts of this clonotype. The chain carries TRBV9 and TRBJ1-2; 9 bases are a match to TRBD1. This CDR3 spans 16 amino acids. Germline-derived CDR1 and CDR2 are SGDLS and YYNGEE. V shed 3 bases and J 4 bases; nucleotides not matched to a gene: 10. CDR3 residues: CASSESPDRGGYGYTF. In nucleotides, the CDR3 is TGTGCCAGCAGCGAGAGCCCGGACAGGGGAGGCTATGGCTACACCTTC.

The chain couples TRBV12-3 or TRBV12-4 to TRBJ1-1; no firm D call. The CDR3 spans 15 residues. Deletions cut 5 bases from V and 4 bases from J, with 17 bases between. The CDR3 nucleotides read TGTGCCAGCAGTCCCTCGCTTGCTGCAGCCACTGAAGCTTTCTTT. Its protein is CASSPSLAAATEAFF.

This clonotype has only a few counts. This sequence joins TRBV7-3 and TRBJ2-7; D might be TRBD2 (6 bases). V shed 3 bases and J shed 3 bases, with 12 bases lying between them. The germline V gene has CDR1 SGHTA and CDR2 FQGTGA. This CDR3 is 14 amino acids long. The CDR3 region is CASSFGGSRYEQYF. The CDR3 region has the DNA TGTGCCAGCAGCTTCGGAGGGAGTCGCTACGAGCAGTACTTC.

Many counts were recorded for this clonotype. The genes are TRBV9 and TRBJ2-5; the D gene is possibly TRBD2 (6 bases). V shed 4 bases and J shed 5 bases, with 21 bases lying between them. The CDR3 runs 16 residues. The germline V gene has CDR1 SGDLS and CDR2 YYNGEE. CDR3: CASSPDHGRALETQYF. The CDR3 DNA is TGTGCCAGCAGCCCAGATCACGGGAGAGCATTGGAGACCCAGTACTTC.

This clonotype occurred many times. The J gene is TRBJ2-5, the V gene TRBV2; 14 bases align to TRBD2. The junction had 4 bases not matched to a gene; V was cut back by 8 bases and J by 5 bases. CDR1 is SNHLY, CDR2 FYNNEI, per germline. CDR3 size: 14 residues. CDR3 DNA: TGTGCCAGCGGGACTAGCGGGAGCCGGGAGACCCAGTACTTC. It yields the protein CASGTSGSRETQYF.

The chain is built from TRBV7-2 and TRBJ1-2, with D possibly being TRBD1 (6 bases). CDR3 length equals 13 residues. V gave up 2 bases and J gave up 10 bases, with 14 bases separating them. Germline values: CDR1 SGHTA, CDR2 FQGNSA. CDR3 DNA sequence: TGTGCCAGCAGCTTAAGCCAGGGGAGGGACTACACCTTC. Protein sequence: CASSLSQGRDYTF.

The genes are TRBV19 and TRBJ2-2; 11 bases are a match to TRBD2. V lost 2 bases, J lost 1 base, and 3 bases stayed unmatched. Germline CDR1 LNHDA, CDR2 SQIVND (reference sequence). This CDR3 spans 17 amino acids. The CDR3 loop is CASSIQGLAVNTGELFF. CDR3 in DNA: TGTGCCAGTAGTATACAGGGACTAGCGGTGAACACCGGGGAGCTGTTTTTT.

This clonotype appeared many times. The V and J genes are TRBV6-6 and TRBJ2-1; D possibly corresponds to TRBD2 (6 bases). The V and J ends lost 4 bases and 6 bases respectively, with 7 bases between them. Germline V gene lookup returns CDR1 MNHNY and CDR2 SVGAGI (reference sequence). This CDR3 is 12 amino acids long. The CDR3 DNA is TGTGCCAGCAGTTTTAGCGGCAATGAGCAGTTCTTC. This codes for CASSFSGNEQFF.

The rearrangement joins TRBV25-1 to TRBJ2-7; weak D call: TRBD2 (5 bases). V lost 7 bases and J lost 0, with 10 bases in between. This CDR3 region has 13 residues. Germline V gives CDR1 MGHDK, CDR2 SYGVNS. CDR3 in amino acids: CASTGGSSYEQYF. For the CDR3, the DNA is TGTGCCAGCACAGGCGGGTCCTCCTACGAGCAGTACTTC.

At least ten counts were recorded for this clonotype. CDR3 protein: CSGKEGNYEQYF. The CDR3 DNA reads TGCAGCGGGAAGGAGGGGAACTACGAGCAGTACTTC. The chain employs TRBV29-1 and TRBJ2-7, with a possible D match to TRBD2 (6 bases). The germline V gene has CDR1 SQVTM and CDR2 ANQGSEA. Trimming pared 7 bases from V and 3 bases from J, leaving 13 bases between. The CDR3 consists of 12 residues.

The chain has TRBV7-9 and TRBJ2-5, with TRBD1 identical over 8 bases. J was trimmed by 4 bases and V by 0 bases; bases with no gene match: 4. The CDR3 loop spans 15 amino acids. The germline gives CDR1 SEHNR, CDR2 FQNEAQ (reference sequence). The CDR3 loop is CASSLAGQVGETQYF. The DNA for the CDR3 is TGTGCCAGCAGCTTAGCGGGACAGGTAGGAGAGACCCAGTACTTC.